This TCR beta chain was documented in a study of T cell repertoires in cytomegalovirus infection. Study overall: Well-studied HLA-B-restricted CMV epitopes were used in the study alongside recently identified HLA-C-restricted ones.

Remarks on this clonotype: As yet, its antigen is unknown.

TCRdb reprocessed the reads via MiXCR and lists one record per CDR3 protein. The sample has roughly 860,000 distinct CDR3 sequences; approximately 32% are singletons. This CDR3 is built from 15 residues. Trimming took off 6 bases at V and 0 bases at J, with 14 bases between the two ends. Per the germline V gene, CDR1 is LGHNT and CDR2 is FRNRAP. The TCR originated in a human donor in good health (CMV status not recorded). Some clones in this sample may be carry-over from other donors' samples. The gene calls are TRBV12-5 and TRBJ2-5; D might be TRBD1 (6 bases). The specimen was cultured CD8+ T cells from PBMCs, collected from culture after CMV antigen stimulation. The CDR3 nucleotides read TGTGCTAGTGGATCAGGGGCTACTTACCAAGAGACCCAGTACTTC. Its translation: CASGSGATYQETQYF.